The 27 T cell receptor beta chains listed next were all sequenced from one sample in a study of tumor-infiltrating lymphocytes in localized non-small cell lung cancer. The repertoire was sequenced with immunoSEQ multiplex PCR; TCRdb's copy has only in-frame clones and lacks some. The table records about 16,000 clones, 73% of them present only once. The source material was lung tumor tissue. Source of these receptors: a human donor with non-small cell lung cancer.

V is TRBV2 and J is TRBJ1-2; D is uncertain. The CDR3 has 10 residues. The germline V gene has CDR1 SNHLY and CDR2 FYNNEI. The V end was cut by 10 bases, the J end by 2 bases, with 5 bases between. The CDR3 loop is CANGNYGYTF. As DNA, the CDR3 is TGTGCCAACGGGAACTATGGCTACACCTTC.

The V and J genes are TRBV5-1 and TRBJ2-3, with D tentatively TRBD1 (7 bases). The ends were cut back, 2 bases at V and 3 bases at J, with 13 bases in the middle. The CDR3 has 15 amino acids. In germline, CDR1 is SGHRS, CDR2 YFSETQ. The CDR3, as DNA: TGCGCCAGCAGCTTCAGGGGGGAAGGGACAGATACGCAGTATTTT. Translated, it gives CASSFRGEGTDTQYF. The full variable domain, completed using reference TRBV5-1 and TRBJ2-3, is KAGVTQTPRYLIKTRGQQVTLSCSPISGHRSVSWYQQTPGQGLQFLFEYFSETQRNKGNFPGRFSGRQFSNSRSEMNVSTLELGDSALYLCASSFRGEGTDTQYFGPGTRLTVL.

The chain has TRBV15 and TRBJ2-5; TRBD2 matches at 12 bases. The CDR3 contains 17 residues. Germline CDR1 reads LNHNV; CDR2 reads YYDKDF (reference sequence). Unmatched junction bases numbered 6, after V lost 0 bases and J lost 4 bases. DNA for the CDR3: TGTGCCACCAGCAGAGATACTCCTAGCGGGAGGGGAGAGACCCAGTACTTC. As protein: CATSRDTPSGRGETQYF. Based on the CDR3 plus reference TRBV15 and TRBJ2-5, the full variable domain is DAMVIQNPRYQVTQFGKPVTLSCSQTLNHNVMYWYQQKSSQAPKLLFHYYDKDFNNEADTPDNFQSRRPNTSFCFLDIRSPGLGDTAMYLCATSRDTPSGRGETQYFGPGTRLLVL.

The chain has TRBV4-1 and TRBJ1-5; no clear D gene. The CDR3 is made up of 17 amino acids. V was pared by 4 bases and J by 2 bases, with 18 bases between. The V gene's germline CDR1 is MGHRA and CDR2 YSYEKL. CDR3: CASSPFFEGVGNQPQHF. In nucleotides, the CDR3 is TGCGCCAGCAGCCCATTTTTCGAGGGCGTAGGCAATCAGCCCCAGCATTTT.

The gene calls are TRBV30 and TRBJ2-7, with 9 bases that match TRBD1. This CDR3 comprises 14 residues. Germline V gene sequence: CDR1 GTSNPN, CDR2 SVGIG (reference sequence). The V gene end was trimmed by 2 bases and the J gene end by 2 bases; junction bases not matched to a gene: 4. The CDR3 region has the DNA TGTGCCTGGAGTCTAGGACAGGGGCCCTACGAGCAGTACTTC. It translates to CAWSLGQGPYEQYF.

The CDR3 reads CASSQDGSYNQPQHF. The DNA for the CDR3 is TGCGCCAGCAGCCAAGATGGGAGTTACAATCAGCCCCAGCATTTT. The gene calls are TRBV4-1 and TRBJ1-5; D uncertain. Germline V gene lookup returns CDR1 MGHRA and CDR2 YSYEKL. This CDR3 spans 15 amino acids. Trimming removed 0 bases from V and 3 bases from J, with 9 bases in between.

The gene calls are TRBV19 and TRBJ1-6; D is ambiguous. Trimming pared 7 bases from V and 5 bases from J, leaving 9 bases between. The CDR3 is 13 amino acids. Germline V gives CDR1 LNHDA, CDR2 SQIVND (reference sequence). CDR3 nucleotide sequence: TGTGCCAGTAAGGAGGTCGATAATTCACCCCTCCACTTT. As protein: CASKEVDNSPLHF.

The V and J genes are TRBV30 and TRBJ2-5; unclear D gene. The CDR3 runs to 11 residues. Germline CDR1 is GTSNPN and CDR2 is SVGIG (reference sequence). The ends were cut back, 1 base at V and 4 bases at J, with 4 bases in the middle. The CDR3: CAWSEGETQYF. The CDR3 DNA reads TGTGCCTGGAGTGAGGGAGAGACCCAGTACTTC.

This clone has just one count. V and J are TRBV2 and TRBJ2-1; a weak D match, TRBD1 (6 bases). This CDR3 region has 12 residues. Trimming took 6 bases from V and 6 from J, leaving 9 bases between them. Germline CDR1 SNHLY, CDR2 FYNNEI. CDR3 sequence: CASRAGVNEQFF. The DNA for the CDR3 is TGTGCCAGCAGGGCAGGGGTCAATGAGCAGTTCTTC.

The rearrangement uses TRBV30 and TRBJ1-4; D gene uncertain. With 5 bases removed from V and 5 bases from J, the gap between germline ends came to 3 bases. Germline values: CDR1 GTSNPN, CDR2 SVGIG (reference sequence). The length of the CDR3 is 10 residues. The DNA for the CDR3 is TGTGCCTGGGGCAATGAAAAACTGTTTTTT. Translation gives CAWGNEKLFF.

The chain uses TRBV10-3 and TRBJ2-7, with 8 bases matching TRBD2. V shed 2 bases, J shed 1 base, and the junction held 10 bases outside the gene matches. The CDR3 is 17 residues long. In germline, CDR1 is ENHRY, CDR2 SYGVKD. DNA for the CDR3: TGTGCCATCAGTGAGACCAGCGGGGGACCGAGGTCCTACGAGCAGTACTTC. This encodes CAISETSGGPRSYEQYF.

This clone ranks as medium-sized. The J gene is TRBJ2-2, the V gene TRBV11-3, with D unclear. This CDR3 is 14 amino acids long. The germline V and J ends were trimmed by 1 base and 2 bases, with 5 bases remaining between them. Germline loops: CDR1 SGHNT, CDR2 YENEEA. CDR3 DNA sequence: TGTGCCAGCAGCTTAGTATATAACACCGGGGAGCTGTTTTTT. This encodes CASSLVYNTGELFF.

The genes are TRBV5-4 and TRBJ2-5, with D possibly matching TRBD1 (5 bases). Germline CDR1 reads SGHNT; CDR2 reads YYREEE (reference sequence). The CDR3 totals 16 residues. The V end was cut by 0 bases, the J end by 3 bases, with 15 bases between. The CDR3 region is CASSLGSRAVEETQYF. DNA for the CDR3: TGTGCCAGCAGCTTGGGTAGCAGGGCGGTAGAAGAGACCCAGTACTTC.

This clone is a singleton in its sample. This rearrangement joins TRBV10-3 to TRBJ2-1; D not resolved. CDR3 length: 14 residues. V was cut by 6 bases and J by 6 bases, with 15 bases left in between. The germline V gene encodes CDR1 ENHRY and CDR2 SYGVKD. The CDR3 DNA reads as TGTGCCATCAGAGCCGGTACCGCGACCAATGAGCAGTTCTTC. Its protein product is CAIRAGTATNEQFF.

The CDR3, as DNA: TGCGCCAGCAGCTTGGCGGGGGGCGATTACAATGAGCAGTTCTTC. This sequence encodes CASSLAGGDYNEQFF. V and J are TRBV5-1 and TRBJ2-1, with D possibly being TRBD2 (7 bases). Germline CDR1 is SGHRS and CDR2 is YFSETQ. The CDR3 runs 15 residues. V lost 0 bases to trimming and J lost 4 bases, with 11 bases between them.

V usage is TRBV19 and J usage is TRBJ1-2, with D tentatively TRBD1 (6 bases). The V and J ends lost 7 bases and 7 bases respectively, with 22 bases between them. This CDR3 has 15 amino acids. Germline V CDR1 and CDR2: LNHDA, SQIVND (reference sequence). DNA of the CDR3: TGTGCCAGTAAGGAGGGACAAGGGGCACGTTCTGGCTACACCTTC. Its protein product is CASKEGQGARSGYTF.

The rearrangement links TRBV7-9 to TRBJ1-2, with 11 nucleotides matching TRBD1. Trimming took 1 base from V and 6 from J; bases not matched to a gene: 7. The CDR3 is made up of 16 amino acids. Germline V gene data show CDR1 as SEHNR and CDR2 as FQNEAQ (reference sequence). The CDR3 DNA is TGTGCCAGCAGCTTAGTTACTGTGGGACAGGGGGATGGCTACACCTTC. Translation gives CASSLVTVGQGDGYTF.

The chain carries TRBV7-2 and TRBJ2-1; 13 nucleotides line up with TRBD2. The ends lost 5 bases at V and 0 bases at J; junction bases unmatched: 10. The germline CDR1 and CDR2 sequences are SGHTA and FQGNSA. This CDR3 contains 19 residues. CDR3 in amino acids: CASSRRLAGGGSSYNEQFF. In DNA, the CDR3 is TGTGCCAGCAGCCGCCGACTAGCGGGGGGCGGAAGCTCCTACAATGAGCAGTTCTTC.

This chain links TRBV19 with TRBJ1-5; D perhaps matches TRBD1 (6 bases). V gave up 5 bases and J gave up 0 bases, with 14 bases separating them. In germline, CDR1 is LNHDA, CDR2 SQIVND (reference sequence). The CDR3 has 16 residues. CDR3 protein: CASSPRTAYSNQPQHF. Written as DNA, the CDR3 is TGTGCCAGTAGTCCCCGGACAGCGTATAGCAATCAGCCCCAGCATTTT.

The V call is TRBV10-1, the J call TRBJ1-5; 7 bases line up with TRBD1. This CDR3 is built from 17 residues. Germline V CDR1 and CDR2: WNHNN, SYGVQD (reference sequence). Losses at the gene ends were 4 bases for V and 0 bases for J; bases not matched to a gene: 9. The CDR3 loop reads CASSVGTVLYSNQPQHF. The CDR3 DNA follows: TGCGCCAGCAGTGTAGGGACAGTTTTATATAGCAATCAGCCCCAGCATTTT.

This clone has only a few counts. The chain has TRBV28 and TRBJ1-2; D is uncertain. The V end lost 3 bases, the J end lost 8 bases, and 16 bases lay between the germline ends. CDR1 is MDHEN, CDR2 SYDVKM, per germline. This CDR3 has 14 amino acids. CDR3 amino acids: CASSFPTDPNGYTF. For the CDR3, the DNA is TGTGCCAGCAGTTTTCCGACGGACCCTAACGGCTACACCTTC.

The chain uses TRBV5-4 and TRBJ2-1; maybe TRBD2 (6 bases). With 3 bases removed from V and 5 bases from J, the gap between germline ends came to 12 bases. Germline V gene sequence: CDR1 SGHNT, CDR2 YYREEE (reference sequence). The CDR3 extends over 14 amino acids. The CDR3 loop is CASSYPERDNEQFF. In DNA, the CDR3 is TGTGCCAGCAGCTATCCTGAGCGGGACAATGAGCAGTTCTTC.

The chain combines TRBV7-8 with TRBJ2-1; TRBD2 is a possible D gene (6 bases). Trimming left V 4 bases short and J 0 bases short, with 13 bases between. In germline, CDR1 is SGHVS, CDR2 FQNEAQ. This CDR3 is 16 amino acids long. DNA for the CDR3: TGTGCCAGCAGCTCGCCGGGACTCAACTCCTACAATGAGCAGTTCTTC. Its protein product is CASSSPGLNSYNEQFF.

The chain uses TRBV5-1 and TRBJ1-3; D may be TRBD1 (5 bases). Trimming left V 4 bases short and J 5 bases short, with 16 bases between. This CDR3 spans 15 amino acids. The germline gives CDR1 SGHRS, CDR2 YFSETQ. This CDR3 is CASSLDDRIRNTIYF. The DNA for the CDR3 is TGCGCCAGCAGCCTGGACGACAGAATTAGAAACACCATATATTTT.

The rearrangement uses TRBV28 and TRBJ1-3; no definite D call. Germline V gene sequence: CDR1 MDHEN, CDR2 SYDVKM. The CDR3 spans 17 residues. V shed 2 bases and J shed 0 bases, with 14 bases lying between them. The CDR3 DNA reads TGTGCCAGCAGTTTAGCACGGACGGGCATCTCTGGAAACACCATATATTTT. Translating it yields CASSLARTGISGNTIYF.

The rearrangement joins TRBV5-1 to TRBJ1-4, with D possibly being TRBD1 (5 bases). The length of the CDR3 is 17 residues. With 0 bases removed from V and 0 bases from J, the gap between germline ends came to 12 bases. Germline V gene lookup returns CDR1 SGHRS and CDR2 YFSETQ. As DNA, the CDR3 is TGCGCCAGCAGCTTGGTGGGGGGTACCGCAACTAATGAAAAACTGTTTTTT. Translated, it gives CASSLVGGTATNEKLFF.

The CDR3, as DNA: TGTGCCAGCACTAAGACCCTGAACACCGGGGAGCTGTTTTTT. It codes for CASTKTLNTGELFF. V is TRBV27 and J is TRBJ2-2; no firm D call. Germline CDR1 MNHEY, CDR2 SMNVEV (reference sequence). Trimming stripped 7 bases from V and 1 base from J, with 10 bases between. The CDR3 consists of 14 residues.